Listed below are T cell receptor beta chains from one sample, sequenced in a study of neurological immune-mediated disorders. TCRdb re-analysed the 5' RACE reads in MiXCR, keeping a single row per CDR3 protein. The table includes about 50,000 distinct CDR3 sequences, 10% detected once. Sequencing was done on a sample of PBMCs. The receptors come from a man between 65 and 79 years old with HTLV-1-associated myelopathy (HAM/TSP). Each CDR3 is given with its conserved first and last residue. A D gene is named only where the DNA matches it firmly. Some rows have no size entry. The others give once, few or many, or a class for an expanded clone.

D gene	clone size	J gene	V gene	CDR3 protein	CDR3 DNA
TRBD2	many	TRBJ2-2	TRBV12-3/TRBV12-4	CASREAGGPGELFF	TGTGCCAGCAGAGAAGCGGGAGGGCCCGGGGAGCTGTTTTTT
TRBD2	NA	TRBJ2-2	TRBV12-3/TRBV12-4	CASSNGLAGEGGELFF	TGTGCCAGCAGTAATGGACTAGCGGGAGAAGGAGGGGAGCTGTTTTTT
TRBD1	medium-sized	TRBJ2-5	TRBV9	CASSGGQGQETQYF	TGTGCCAGCAGCGGGGGACAGGGACAAGAGACCCAGTACTTC
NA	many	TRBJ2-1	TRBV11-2	CASSLRDSSYNEQFF	TGTGCCAGCAGCTTAAGGGATAGCTCCTACAATGAGCAGTTCTTC
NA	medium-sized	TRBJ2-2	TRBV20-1	CSARAPAGELFF	TGCAGTGCTAGAGCCCCGGCCGGGGAGCTGTTTTTT
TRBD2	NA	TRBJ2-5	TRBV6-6	CASSCDFSGRPTGEYQETQYF	TGTGCCAGCAGTTGCGATTTTAGCGGGAGGCCTACCGGGGAATATCAAGAGACCCAGTACTTC
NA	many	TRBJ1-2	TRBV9	CASSLHRNGYTF	TGTGCCAGCAGCTTGCACAGGAACGGCTACACCTTC
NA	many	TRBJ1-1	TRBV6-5	CASSYIGNTEAFF	TGTGCCAGCAGTTATATTGGTAACACTGAAGCTTTCTTT
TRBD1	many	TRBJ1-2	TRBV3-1	CASSPGQLPGYTF	TGTGCCAGCAGCCCGGGACAGCTTCCTGGCTACACCTTC
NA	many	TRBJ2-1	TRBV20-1	CSARDFGGYNEQFF	TGCAGTGCTAGAGATTTCGGGGGTTACAATGAGCAGTTCTTC